This is a list of T cell receptor beta chains from one sample in a study of T cell repertoires in cytomegalovirus infection. TCRdb analysed the reads with MiXCR anew, one entry per CDR3 protein. The repertoire holds roughly 76,000 distinct CDR3 sequences, with 3.5% to 4.5% as singletons. Input material: PBMCs. Every receptor here comes from a human donor in good health (CMV status not recorded). Some clones in this sample may be carry-over from other donors' samples. CDR3s include the opening cysteine and the closing phenylalanine or tryptophan. A D gene is named only where the DNA matches it firmly. The size field reads once, few or many counts, or a class when the clone is expanded.

d_call j_call cdr3_length clone_size v_call cdr3_nt cdr3_aa
- TRBJ2-3 15 many TRBV5-6 TGTGCCAGCAGCCCTCGGACCTTTAGCACAGATACGCAGTATTTT CASSPRTFSTDTQYF
- TRBJ2-5 14 many TRBV7-9 TGTGCCAGCAGCTTTCCAGTATTACAAGAGACCCAGTACTTC CASSFPVLQETQYF
- TRBJ1-6 16 many TRBV7-2 TGTGCCAGCAGCCCCAAACCGGGGCTTAATAATTCACCCCTCCACTTT CASSPKPGLNNSPLHF
- TRBJ2-1 16 many TRBV4-3 TGCGCCAGCAGCCAAGATGGGGACCACCGCTACAATGAGCAGTTCTTC CASSQDGDHRYNEQFF
- TRBJ1-5 16 many TRBV7-8 TGTGCCAGCAGCTTATGGCGACACGATTACAATCAGCCCCAGCATTTT CASSLWRHDYNQPQHF
- TRBJ2-5 13 many TRBV7-2 TGTGCCAGCAGCTTAAACAGGGAAGAGACCCAGTACTTC CASSLNREETQYF
- TRBJ2-2 15 many TRBV7-7 TGTGCTAGCAGCCACAGGTCTGGGAACACCGGGGAGCTGTTTTTT CASSHRSGNTGELFF
- TRBJ2-3 14 many TRBV30 TGTGCCTGGAGACAGGGATGGGGCACAGATACGCAGTATTTT CAWRQGWGTDTQYF
TRBD2 TRBJ2-4 18 many TRBV10-3 TGTGCCATCAGTGAGAGACCAGCGGGGGGCTCAGCCAAAAACATTCAGTACTTC CAISERPAGGSAKNIQYF
TRBD1 TRBJ1-2 19 many TRBV7-9 TGTGCCAGCAGCGGTACTGAGCCCGGAGACAGGGCAGGGAACTATGGCTACACCTTC CASSGTEPGDRAGNYGYTF
- TRBJ2-1 11 many TRBV29-1 TGCAGCGTTGACTCTATCTATGAGCAGTTCTTC CSVDSIYEQFF
TRBD1 TRBJ1-1 18 many TRBV7-2 TGTGCCAGCAGCTTAGCGAGCCGACAGGGAACTAGGTGGTCTGAAGCTTTCTTT CASSLASRQGTRWSEAFF
- TRBJ2-7 12 many TRBV25-1 TGTGCCAGCAAAGGGGTAGCCTACGAGCAGTACTTC CASKGVAYEQYF
TRBD1 TRBJ2-5 13 many TRBV28 TGTGCCAGCAGTGCAGGGGGCGCGGAGACCCAGTACTTC CASSAGGAETQYF
- TRBJ1-1 13 many TRBV6-1 TGTGCCATCCAACGGTCCATGAACACTGAAGCTTTCTTT CAIQRSMNTEAFF
TRBD1 TRBJ2-7 15 many TRBV27 TGTGCCAGCAGCCAACAGGGGGGCCGAACCTACGAGCAGTACTTC CASSQQGGRTYEQYF